This record covers a single TCR beta chain. The sample belongs to a study of blood T cell repertoires in COVID-19. Looking at the study overall: There were acute and convalescent COVID-19 samples, and they came from the United States, Italy and Spain. PBMCs, B-cell-depleted T cells, or T cells were the source of the cDNA or gDNA that made up the material.

Original analysis: Amplification of reference gene primers was used by the study to estimate nucleated cell counts. Clones were read by immunoSEQ multiplex PCR, and TCRdb kept only the in-frame ones, dropping some. The DNA was the basis for D and trimming; V, J and clone size are from that table. The table records around 130,000 clones, around 87% of them present only once. The CDR3 has 15 amino acids. CDR1 is KGHSH and CDR2 is LQKENI in the germline V gene. The ends lost 6 bases at V and 4 bases at J; junction bases unmatched: 12. The genes are TRBV18 and TRBJ2-7, with TRBD1 matching over 7 bases. The receptor's source is a woman aged 45-60 years who had recovered from COVID-19. Sequencing was carried out using peripheral blood. The CDR3 bases are TGTGCCAGCTCCTGGGTCGGGACAGACAATTACGAGCAGTACTTC. Translated, it gives CASSWVGTDNYEQYF.